The present TCR beta chain was sequenced within a study of T cell responses to AZD1222 COVID-19 vaccine. Trimming removed 4 bases at V and 2 bases at J, with 11 bases between. CDR3 size: 14 residues. The germline CDR1 and CDR2 sequences are SGHTA and FQGNSA. Assay used: immunoSEQ multiplex PCR; TCRdb lists only in-frame clones, some missing. The sample holds about 140,000 clones, 89% seen once. The sequence came from an adult in good health. The sample in question was peripheral blood, obtained on day 0 of AZD1222 vaccination. The chain employs TRBV7-2 and TRBJ1-2; no reliable D call. The CDR3 bases are TGTGCCAGCAGCTCCATCTCCTCAAACTATGGCTACACCTTC. Translation: CASSSISSNYGYTF.